This TCR beta chain was sequenced in a study of siplizumab effects on memory and regulatory T cells. To note about this clone: The antigen is unknown.

V was cut by 5 bases and J by 1 base, with 13 bases left in between. The length of the CDR3 is 15 residues. Germline values: CDR1 PRHDT, CDR2 FYEKMQ (reference sequence). Data came from immunoSEQ multiplex PCR; TCRdb stores just in-frame clones and leaves some out. Among about 100,000 clones listed, approximately 94% were seen once. Study-wide points: Siplizumab caused a significant drop in alloreactive sequences traceable to unstimulated CD4+ memory cells. Apparently more diverse than memory cells, naive T cells also seemed major alloresponse contributors.

The clonotype comes from a human donor in good health. The chain uses TRBV13 and TRBJ2-3; D possibly uses TRBD1 or TRBD2 (5 bases each). The sample consisted of non-Treg CD4+ T cells sorted from blood. The CDR3 loop is CASSQGPTGTDTQYF. Written as DNA, the CDR3 is TGTGCCAGCAGCCAGGGACCCACCGGCACAGATACGCAGTATTTT.